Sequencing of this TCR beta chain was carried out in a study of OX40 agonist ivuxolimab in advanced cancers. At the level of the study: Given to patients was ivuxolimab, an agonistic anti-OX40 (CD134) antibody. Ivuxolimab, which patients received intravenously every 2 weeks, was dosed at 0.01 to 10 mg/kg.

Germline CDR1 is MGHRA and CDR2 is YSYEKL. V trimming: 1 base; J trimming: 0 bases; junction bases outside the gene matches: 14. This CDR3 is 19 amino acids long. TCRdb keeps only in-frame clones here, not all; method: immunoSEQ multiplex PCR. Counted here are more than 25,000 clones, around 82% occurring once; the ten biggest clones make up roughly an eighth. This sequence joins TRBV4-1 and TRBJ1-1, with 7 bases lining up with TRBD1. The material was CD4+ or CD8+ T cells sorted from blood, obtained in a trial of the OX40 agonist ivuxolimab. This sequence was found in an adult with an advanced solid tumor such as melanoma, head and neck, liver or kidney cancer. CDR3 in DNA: TGCGCCAGCAGCCAAGCCACTGGACAGGACGCAGACTTGAACACTGAAGCTTTCTTT. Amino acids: CASSQATGQDADLNTEAFF.